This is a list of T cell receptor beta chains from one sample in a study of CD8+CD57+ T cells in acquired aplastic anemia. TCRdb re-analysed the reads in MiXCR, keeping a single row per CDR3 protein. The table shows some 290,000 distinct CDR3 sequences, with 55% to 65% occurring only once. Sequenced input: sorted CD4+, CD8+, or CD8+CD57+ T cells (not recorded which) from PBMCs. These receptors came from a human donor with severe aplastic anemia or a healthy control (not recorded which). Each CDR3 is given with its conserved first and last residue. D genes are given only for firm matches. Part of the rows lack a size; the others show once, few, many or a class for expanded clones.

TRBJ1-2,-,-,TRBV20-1,TGCAGTGTCACGAAACAGGGAGTGGGCTACACCTTC,CSVTKQGVGYTF
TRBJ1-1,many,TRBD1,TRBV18,TGTGCCAGCTCACCGACAGGGGGCGACACTGAAGCTTTCTTT,CASSPTGGDTEAFF
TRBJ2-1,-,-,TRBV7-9,TGTGCCAGCAGCCTTCGGACGGGGGAGCAGTTCTTC,CASSLRTGEQFF
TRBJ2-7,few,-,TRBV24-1,TGTGCCACCAGTGATTCGGGGGCTAACCTTGGGTACGAGCAGTACTTC,CATSDSGANLGYEQYF
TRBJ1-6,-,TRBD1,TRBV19,TGTGCCAGTAGTGTCACCGGGACAGCACCAGATTCACCCCTCCACTTT,CASSVTGTAPDSPLHF
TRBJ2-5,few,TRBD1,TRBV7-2,TGTGCCAGCAGCTTGGTAAGACAGGGACCAGGAGAGACCCAGTACTTC,CASSLVRQGPGETQYF
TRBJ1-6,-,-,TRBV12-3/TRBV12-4,TGTGCCAGCAGTTTAGACGCCAGGAATTCACCCCTCCACTTT,CASSLDARNSPLHF
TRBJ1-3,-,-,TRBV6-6,TGTGCCAGCAGTTACTCAAGTGTCTCTGGAAACACCATATATTTT,CASSYSSVSGNTIYF
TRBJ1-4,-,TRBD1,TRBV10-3,TGTGCCATCAGTGTCGGGGGACAGCCAGCCGAAAAACTGTTTTTT,CAISVGGQPAEKLFF
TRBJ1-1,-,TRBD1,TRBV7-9,TGTGCCAGCAGCTTAACAGGGGGCTACAGTGAAGCTTTCTTT,CASSLTGGYSEAFF
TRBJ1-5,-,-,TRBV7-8,TGTGCCAGGCATCCTCAGCCCCAGCATTTT,CARHPQPQHF
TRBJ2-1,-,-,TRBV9,TGTGCCAGCAGCGGATGGACGAGGAACAATGAGCAGTTCTTC,CASSGWTRNNEQFF
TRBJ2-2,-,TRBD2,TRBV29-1,TGCAGCGTCGTGACTAGCGGGACCGGGGAGCTGTTTTTT,CSVVTSGTGELFF
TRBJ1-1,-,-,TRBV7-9,TGTGCCAGCAGCTCAGGACCGGGAGCTTTCTTT,CASSSGPGAFF
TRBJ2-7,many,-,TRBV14,TGTGCCAGCAGCCAAGGCGGGGCACAGGGGATCAACGAGCAGTACTTC,CASSQGGAQGINEQYF
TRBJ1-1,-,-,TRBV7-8,TGTGCCAGCAGCTTAATACGGGCGAGGAACACTGAAGCTTTCTTT,CASSLIRARNTEAFF
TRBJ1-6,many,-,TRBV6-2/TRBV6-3,TGTGCCAGCAGCCGTTACCCCCCCCTCCACTTT,CASSRYPPLHF
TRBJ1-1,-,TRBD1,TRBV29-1,TGCAGCGTTGCGGGACAGGGGGCAGGTGAAGCTTTCTTT,CSVAGQGAGEAFF
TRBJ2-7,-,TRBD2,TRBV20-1,TGCAGTGCTAGGGCGGAAAGCGGGAGGGTTTACTACGAGCAGTACTTC,CSARAESGRVYYEQYF
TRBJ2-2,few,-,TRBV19,TGTGCCAGTAACAGGGTCACCGGGGAGCTGTTTTTT,CASNRVTGELFF
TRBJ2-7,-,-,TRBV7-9,TGTGCCAGCAGCCCCAGACGGCAGAACTACGAGCAGTACTTC,CASSPRRQNYEQYF
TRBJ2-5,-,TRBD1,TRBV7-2,TGTGCCAGCAGCCAGACTCGGACAGGGGGAGAGACCCAGTACTTC,CASSQTRTGGETQYF
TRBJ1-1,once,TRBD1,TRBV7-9,TGTGCCAGCAGCTACCGGGTCCAGGGGGGAACTGAAGCTTTCTTT,CASSYRVQGGTEAFF
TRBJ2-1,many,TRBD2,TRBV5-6,TGTGCCAGCAGCCTAGGACTAGGCAATGAGCAGTTCTTC,CASSLGLGNEQFF
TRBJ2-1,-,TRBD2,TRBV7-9,TGTGCCAGCAGCACAAATCCGGGACTAGCGGGGGCATACAATGAGCAGTTCTTC,CASSTNPGLAGAYNEQFF
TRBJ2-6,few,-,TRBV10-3,TGTGCCATCAGTGAGTCTAGGGGGGCCTCTGGGGCCAACGTCCTGACTTTC,CAISESRGASGANVLTF